Following are 28 T cell receptor beta chains from one sample sequenced in a study of blood T cell repertoires in COVID-19. Sequencing used immunoSEQ multiplex PCR; TCRdb keeps in-frame clones, though not all of them. The table shows 190,000 or so clones, with 70% to 90% occurring only once. The sequencing input was peripheral blood. The origin of the receptors is a woman in her 30s with acute or convalescent COVID-19.

The J gene is TRBJ1-6, the V gene TRBV21-1. TRBV21-1 is assigned pseudogene status. CDR3 length: 15 amino acids. This CDR3 is CASSKAETLYSPLHF. The CDR3 DNA reads as TGTGCCAGCAGCAAAGCGGAGACCCTCTATTCACCCCTCCACTTT.

The chain carries TRBV4-1 and TRBJ2-7; D possibly corresponds to TRBD1 (6 bases). Trimming removed 4 bases at V and 4 bases at J, with 17 bases between. From germline, CDR1 is MGHRA and CDR2 YSYEKL. The CDR3 spans 15 residues. CDR3 DNA: TGCGCCAGCAGCCGGACAGCCGAAACGGGTTACGAGCAGTACTTC. Residues: CASSRTAETGYEQYF.

V gene TRBV6-5 combines with J gene TRBJ1-2; D may be TRBD1 (6 bases). The V end was cut by 6 bases, the J end by 6 bases, with 17 bases between. The germline gives CDR1 MNHEY, CDR2 SVGAGI. The CDR3 totals 14 residues. The CDR3 DNA is TGTGCCAGCAGACAGACAGGCCAGGTTAATGGCTACACCTTC. The encoded protein is CASRQTGQVNGYTF.

The V gene is TRBV5-6, the J gene TRBJ2-7; no clear D. Germline CDR1 SGHDT, CDR2 YYEEEE. V lost 1 base and J 2 bases, leaving 7 bases between the germline ends. CDR3 length equals 13 residues. CDR3 region: CASSLRQPYEQYF. The CDR3 nucleotides read TGTGCCAGCAGCTTGAGACAACCCTACGAGCAGTACTTC.

This clone turned up a few times. This sequence joins TRBV28 and TRBJ2-3; 9 bases line up with TRBD2. J was trimmed by 6 bases and V by 3 bases; bases with no gene match: 4. The germline CDR1 and CDR2 sequences are MDHEN and SYDVKM. This CDR3 comprises 14 residues. The CDR3 loop is CASSFTGTSDTQYF. DNA of the CDR3: TGTGCCAGCAGTTTCACCGGGACTAGCGATACGCAGTATTTT.

This sequence joins TRBV29-1 and TRBJ2-6; TRBD1 aligns across 7 bases. Germline CDR1 reads SQVTM; CDR2 reads ANQGSEA. This CDR3 comprises 15 residues. V was clipped by 4 bases and J by 1 base; unmatched bases: 4. The CDR3 loop reads CSVGTGWSGANVLTF. DNA of the CDR3: TGCAGCGTTGGGACAGGATGGTCTGGGGCCAACGTCCTGACTTTC.

CDR3 in DNA: TGTGCCAGCAGCCTAGCCACGCGGACAGGGAGGCACGAGCAGTACTTC. Translated: CASSLATRTGRHEQYF. The chain has TRBV7-3 and TRBJ2-7; TRBD1 matches at 8 bases. This CDR3 region has 16 residues. Germline values: CDR1 SGHTA, CDR2 FQGTGA. J lost 5 bases, V lost 5 bases, and 14 bases had no gene match.

The chain couples TRBV25-1 to TRBJ1-6; no definite D call. V was clipped by 8 bases and J by 0 bases, with 8 bases between them. From germline, CDR1 is MGHDK and CDR2 SYGVNS. This CDR3 is 14 amino acids long. The CDR3 region has the DNA TGTGCCAGCGCCATCAGCTCCTATAATTCACCCCTCCACTTT. Amino acids: CASAISSYNSPLHF.

The rearrangement joins TRBV29-1 to TRBJ2-3; D call uncertain. Trimming pared 0 bases from V and 2 bases from J, leaving 9 bases between. The germline V gene has CDR1 SQVTM and CDR2 ANQGSEA. The CDR3 is 14 amino acids. CDR3 sequence (DNA): TGCAGCGTTGAAGATCCCCCCTACACAGATACGCAGTATTTT. Translation: CSVEDPPYTDTQYF.

V gene TRBV12-3 or TRBV12-4 combines with J gene TRBJ2-1, with D unclear. The CDR3 totals 13 residues. Trimming stripped 3 bases from V and 3 bases from J, with 6 bases between. CDR3 in amino acids: CASSLQFYNEQFF. The CDR3 DNA reads as TGTGCCAGCAGTTTGCAGTTCTACAATGAGCAGTTCTTC.

The CDR3 is CASSLASGGTYEQYF. CDR3 DNA sequence: TGTGCCAGCAGCTTGGCTAGCGGGGGGACCTACGAGCAGTACTTC. V usage is TRBV5-8 and J usage is TRBJ2-7; TRBD2 matches at 11 bases. V dropped 0 bases and J dropped 2; count of bases not matched to a gene: 1. Germline loops: CDR1 SGHTS, CDR2 YDEGEE. The CDR3 length is 15 residues.

This chain links TRBV6-5 with TRBJ1-6, with D tentatively TRBD1 (5 bases). The CDR3 is made up of 14 amino acids. Trimming took off 7 bases at V and 6 bases at J, with 13 bases between the two ends. Germline CDR1 reads MNHEY; CDR2 reads SVGAGI. The CDR3 region has the DNA TGTGCCAGCACCCCGGCAGGGCCTAATTCACCCCTCCACTTT. It yields the protein CASTPAGPNSPLHF.

V gene TRBV28 combines with J gene TRBJ1-4, with TRBD1 matching over 8 bases. J gave up 4 bases and V 6 bases, and 4 bases lay outside the gene matches. Germline V gene sequence: CDR1 MDHEN, CDR2 SYDVKM. There are 14 residues in the CDR3. Written as DNA, the CDR3 is TGTGCCAGCAGATTTACAGGGGGTAATGAAAAACTGTTTTTT. Its translation is CASRFTGGNEKLFF.

The rearrangement joins TRBV11-2 to TRBJ2-4; the match to TRBD1 covers 7 bases. Germline V gene lookup returns CDR1 SGHAT and CDR2 FQNNGV. V lost 6 bases and J lost 0; bases outside the gene matches: 5. The CDR3 is 15 amino acids. The chain's CDR3 is CASRRTGSAKNIQYF. In DNA form, the CDR3 reads TGTGCCAGCAGGAGGACAGGATCAGCCAAAAACATTCAGTACTTC.

The chain is built from TRBV2 and TRBJ2-1, with 12 bases matching TRBD2. Trimming cost V 3 bases and J 7 bases; bases outside gene matches: 1. Germline CDR1 is SNHLY and CDR2 is FYNNEI. There are 14 residues in the CDR3. In DNA, the CDR3 is TGTGCCAGCAGTGAGACTAGCGGGAGTAATGAGCAGTTCTTC. The encoded protein is CASSETSGSNEQFF.

This clone has a single count. V gene TRBV28 combines with J gene TRBJ2-2, with D uncertain. The CDR3 has 13 amino acids. The V gene lost 6 bases and the J gene lost 8 bases, with 13 bases spanning the gap. CDR1 and CDR2 (germline): MDHEN, SYDVKM. This CDR3 reads CASSPGLAGELFF. The CDR3 nucleotides read TGTGCCAGCAGCCCAGGCCTGGCGGGGGAGCTGTTTTTT.

The rearrangement uses TRBV24-1 and TRBJ1-1; D unclear. The CDR3 totals 13 residues. V lost 6 bases, J lost 4 bases, and 11 bases lay in between. CDR1 is KGHDR and CDR2 is SFDVKD in the germline V gene. The chain's CDR3 is CATSHRSTTEAFF. CDR3 DNA sequence: TGTGCCACCAGTCACAGAAGTACCACTGAAGCTTTCTTT.

The chain recombines TRBV18 with TRBJ2-7, with D unresolved. Trimming removed 2 bases at V and 4 bases at J, with 15 bases between. Germline V lookup: CDR1 KGHSH, CDR2 LQKENI. The CDR3 extends over 15 amino acids. The CDR3 nucleotides read TGTGCCAGCTCACCATTTACAGAACCAGTTTACGAGCAGTACTTC. Protein sequence: CASSPFTEPVYEQYF.

The J gene is TRBJ2-1, the V gene TRBV3-1 (or the pseudogene TRBV3-2); TRBD2 aligns across 10 bases. Germline CDR1 reads LGHDT; CDR2 reads YNNKEL (reference sequence). The CDR3 runs to 15 residues. Trimming at V came to 1 base and at J to 12 bases, leaving 9 bases not matched to a gene. CDR3 in amino acids: CASSQGRHSGRAQFF. CDR3 DNA sequence: TGTGCCAGCAGCCAAGGGAGGCACAGCGGGAGGGCGCAGTTCTTC.

The rearrangement uses TRBV12-5 and TRBJ2-1, with 8 bases matching TRBD1. The CDR3 length is 15 residues. Germline lookup yields CDR1 LGHNT and CDR2 FRNRAP. J lost 4 bases, V lost 7 bases, and 9 bases had no gene match. The CDR3 loop is CASASQGARYNEQFF. The CDR3, as DNA: TGTGCTAGTGCCTCCCAGGGGGCCAGGTACAATGAGCAGTTCTTC.

The chain has TRBV10-1 and TRBJ2-2, with a weak D call TRBD2 (6 bases). In germline, CDR1 is WNHNN, CDR2 SYGVQD (reference sequence). The CDR3 contains 13 residues. Deletions cut 6 bases from V and 4 bases from J, with 9 bases between. For the CDR3, the DNA is TGCGCCAGCAGCGAGGGAGGCACCGGGGAGCTGTTTTTT. This codes for CASSEGGTGELFF.

This chain links TRBV20-1 with TRBJ1-2; D is unresolved. V was pared by 3 bases and J by 4 bases, with 12 bases between. Germline V lookup: CDR1 DFQATT, CDR2 SNEGSKA (reference sequence). There are 13 residues in the CDR3. The CDR3 DNA follows: TGCAGTGCTAGTCTACAGAACTTCTATGGCTACACCTTC. Translation gives CSASLQNFYGYTF.

This clone was found a few times. This chain uses TRBV7-2 with TRBJ1-2; weak D call: TRBD1 (5 bases). Germline CDR1 and CDR2: SGHTA and FQGNSA. The CDR3 covers 14 residues. Deletions cut 7 bases from V and 3 bases from J, with 15 bases between. The CDR3 DNA reads TGTGCCAGCACCCCCCCGGGGGGTTACTATGGCTACACCTTC. Amino acid sequence: CASTPPGGYYGYTF.

The sample holds one count of this clone. The V call is TRBV18, the J call TRBJ1-1; D gene ambiguous. In germline, CDR1 is KGHSH, CDR2 LQKENI. The CDR3 covers 11 residues. V lost 3 bases, J lost 11 bases, and 10 bases lay in between. DNA of the CDR3: TGTGCCAGCTCACCCCTCGGTGCGGCTTTCTTT. Translated: CASSPLGAAFF.

This chain joins TRBV18 and TRBJ2-5; D remains ambiguous. V shed 6 bases and J shed 5 bases, with 19 bases lying between them. CDR1 and CDR2 from the germline V gene are KGHSH and LQKENI. This CDR3 contains 15 residues. The CDR3 DNA reads TGTGCCAGCTCCCCCCCGCCGCAGGCCCGGGAGACCCAGTACTTC. Amino acid sequence: CASSPPPQARETQYF.

Here the CDR3 reads CASSAPGLYNSPLHF. For the CDR3, the DNA is TGTGCCAGCAGCGCCCCGGGACTCTATAATTCACCCCTCCACTTT. V gene TRBV28 combines with J gene TRBJ1-6; a possible D gene is TRBD1 (5 bases). Trimming took 6 bases from V and 3 from J, leaving 12 bases between them. Looked up from germline, CDR1 is MDHEN and CDR2 is SYDVKM. The CDR3 length is 15 residues.

The genes are TRBV5-1 and TRBJ2-7; a weak D match, TRBD1 (6 bases). Germline CDR1 is SGHRS and CDR2 is YFSETQ. The CDR3 sequence is 14 residues long. Trimming removed 7 bases from V and 3 bases from J, with 17 bases in between. Written as DNA, the CDR3 is TGCGCCAGCCATACAGGGCCGGGGAACTACGAGCAGTACTTC. Amino acids: CASHTGPGNYEQYF.

This chain joins TRBV15 and TRBJ2-3, with a possible D match to TRBD2 (5 bases). CDR1 and CDR2 from the germline V gene are LNHNV and YYDKDF (reference sequence). Trimming pared 5 bases from V and 2 bases from J, leaving 8 bases between. The CDR3 has 13 amino acids. The CDR3: CATSDGNTDTQYF. CDR3 sequence (DNA): TGTGCCACCAGCGACGGGAACACAGATACGCAGTATTTT.